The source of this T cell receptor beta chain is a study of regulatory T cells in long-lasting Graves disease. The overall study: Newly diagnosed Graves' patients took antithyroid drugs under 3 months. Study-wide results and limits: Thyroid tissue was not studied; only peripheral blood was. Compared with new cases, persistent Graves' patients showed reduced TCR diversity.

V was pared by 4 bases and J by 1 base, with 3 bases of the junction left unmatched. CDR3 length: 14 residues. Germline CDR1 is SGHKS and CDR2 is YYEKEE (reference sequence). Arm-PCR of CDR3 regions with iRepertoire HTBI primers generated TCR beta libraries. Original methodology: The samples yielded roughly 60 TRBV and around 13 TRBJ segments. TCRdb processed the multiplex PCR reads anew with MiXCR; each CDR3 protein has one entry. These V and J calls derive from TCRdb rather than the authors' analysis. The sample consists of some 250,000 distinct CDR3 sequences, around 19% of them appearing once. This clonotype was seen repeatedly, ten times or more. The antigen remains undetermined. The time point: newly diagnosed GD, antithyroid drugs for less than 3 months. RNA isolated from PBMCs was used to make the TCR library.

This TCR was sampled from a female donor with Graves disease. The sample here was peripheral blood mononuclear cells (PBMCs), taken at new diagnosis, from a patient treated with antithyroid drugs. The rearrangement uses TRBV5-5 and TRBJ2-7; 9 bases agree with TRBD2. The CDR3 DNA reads TGTGCCAGCAGCCCTAGCGGGACTTCCTACGAGCAGTACTTC. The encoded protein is CASSPSGTSYEQYF.